What follows are 16 T cell receptor beta chains derived from one specimen sequenced in a study of T cells in Graves' hyperthyroidism and ophthalmopathy. Researchers took RNA transcripts and amplified the TCR beta CDR3 regions from them. With the HTBI primer set, the TCR CDR3 went through a first round of RT-PCR. Via MiXCR, TCRdb re-called the multiplex PCR reads, giving one row per CDR3 protein. The sample includes 100,000 to 130,000 distinct CDR3 sequences, approximately 16% of them seen just once. The sample comprised blood. These receptors were collected from a woman aged 50 to 65 with Graves' hyperthyroidism.

The chain couples TRBV20-1 to TRBJ1-5; D possibly corresponds to TRBD1 (5 bases). The CDR3 is 15 residues long. V was pared by 3 bases and J by 0 bases, with 12 bases between. Germline V CDR1 and CDR2: DFQATT, SNEGSKA (reference sequence). DNA of the CDR3: TGCAGTGCTAGGGGACGGCGTTCTAGCAATCAGCCCCAGCATTTT. Its protein product is CSARGRRSSNQPQHF.

This clonotype was detected many times. The V gene is TRBV27, the J gene TRBJ2-1; 7 nucleotides agree with TRBD2. The CDR3 extends over 15 amino acids. The germline CDR1 and CDR2 sequences are MNHEY and SMNVEV (reference sequence). V was clipped by 8 bases and J by 0 bases; unmatched bases: 7. The CDR3 DNA sequence: TGTGCCAGCCGGGCCGGGACTATCTCCTACAATGAGCAGTTCTTC. The encoded protein is CASRAGTISYNEQFF.

On this clonotype itself: Germline is not matched at one junction end, which may reflect a read error. The chain recombines TRBV18 with TRBJ2-3; either TRBD1 or TRBD2 may supply D (5 bases each). The CDR3 sequence is 16 residues long. Per the germline V gene, CDR1 is KGHSH and CDR2 is LQKENI. The CDR3 DNA is TGTGCCAGCTCATCACCGGGACCTATGTTCTCAGATACGCAGTATTTT. This sequence encodes CASSSPGPMFSDTQYF.

Many counts were recorded for this clonotype. This chain joins TRBV7-2 and TRBJ2-3; possible D gene TRBD1, 6 bases. Germline V gene data show CDR1 as SGHTA and CDR2 as FQGNSA. The CDR3 contains 15 residues. Trimming took 6 bases from V and 1 from J, leaving 14 bases between them. The CDR3 loop is CASRLMGAGTDTQYF. Here the CDR3 DNA reads TGTGCCAGCAGATTAATGGGGGCCGGCACAGATACGCAGTATTTT.

This clonotype occurred many times. The rearrangement uses TRBV6-1 and TRBJ1-1; D is uncertain. Germline CDR1 MNHNS, CDR2 SASEGT. Trimming removed 1 base from V and 0 bases from J, with 6 bases in between. The CDR3 loop spans 14 amino acids. The CDR3, as DNA: TGTGCCAGCAGTGAAGGACGGCTGAACACTGAAGCTTTCTTT. It specifies CASSEGRLNTEAFF.

This clonotype has ten or more counts. The rearrangement joins TRBV9 to TRBJ1-3, with 7 bases aligning to TRBD1. This CDR3 is built from 14 residues. Germline lookup yields CDR1 SGDLS and CDR2 YYNGEE. V gave up 3 bases and J gave up 2 bases; unmatched junction bases: 2. The CDR3 coding sequence is TGTGCCAGCAGCGGACAGGGCCCTGGAAACACCATATATTTT. This codes for CASSGQGPGNTIYF.

This clonotype was detected many times. This sequence joins TRBV11-2 and TRBJ2-7; 13 bases line up with TRBD2. The J segment lost 0 bases and the V segment lost 5 bases, leaving 1 base of the junction unmatched. The CDR3 is 15 amino acids. The germline V gene encodes CDR1 SGHAT and CDR2 FQNNGV. The CDR3 coding sequence is TGTGCCAGCAGCCGGACTAGCGGGAGCTCCTACGAGCAGTACGTC. Translating gives CASSRTSGSSYEQYV.

The sample holds a few counts of this clonotype. The chain employs TRBV4-1 and TRBJ2-1; 10 bases are a match to TRBD1. Germline CDR1 and CDR2: MGHRA and YSYEKL. This CDR3 spans 16 amino acids. V lost 7 bases to trimming and J lost 4 bases; unmatched junction nucleotides: 10. CDR3 in amino acids: CASTPLRDRGYNEQFF. The CDR3 coding sequence is TGCGCCAGCACTCCCCTTCGGGACAGGGGATACAATGAGCAGTTCTTC.

This clonotype is labeled as medium-sized. The V call is TRBV5-1, the J call TRBJ2-3, with 9 nucleotides matching TRBD1. Germline CDR1 SGHRS, CDR2 YFSETQ. The CDR3 spans 16 residues. With 4 bases clipped from V and 1 base from J, the junction kept 7 bases outside the gene matches. CDR3 residues: CASSPEQGARTDTQYF. In DNA, the CDR3 is TGCGCCAGCAGCCCGGAACAGGGGGCGCGCACAGATACGCAGTATTTT.

This clonotype was observed at least ten times. The chain has TRBV27 and TRBJ1-2; possible D gene TRBD1, 6 bases. V lost 1 base and J lost 4, with 13 bases in between. Germline CDR1 MNHEY, CDR2 SMNVEV (reference sequence). The length of the CDR3 is 15 residues. In DNA, the CDR3 is TGTGCCAGCAGTTTATATGGGGGGGCCTCCTATGGCTACACCTTC. Its translation is CASSLYGGASYGYTF.

This clonotype was recorded at least ten times. The rearrangement joins TRBV7-2 to TRBJ2-2; maybe TRBD2 (5 bases). Germline lookup yields CDR1 SGHTA and CDR2 FQGNSA. Trimming took off 5 bases at V and 2 bases at J, with 6 bases between the two ends. The CDR3 has 13 residues. For the CDR3, the DNA is TGTGCCAGCAGCAGCGGTAACACCGGGGAGCTGTTTTTT. This codes for CASSSGNTGELFF.

This clonotype was observed at least ten times. The chain links TRBV7-9 to TRBJ2-5; D is ambiguous. The CDR3 has 12 residues. CDR1 is SEHNR, CDR2 FQNEAQ, per germline (reference sequence). Trimming pared 6 bases from V and 5 bases from J, leaving 10 bases between. DNA for the CDR3: TGTGCCAGCAGTCTCGCGGTGGAGACCCAGTACTTC. Protein sequence: CASSLAVETQYF.

This clonotype was counted ten times or more. The chain recombines TRBV19 with TRBJ1-5; D possibly corresponds to TRBD1 (5 bases). V lost 5 bases to trimming and J lost 2 bases, with 13 bases between them. The CDR3 runs to 15 residues. Germline V gives CDR1 LNHDA, CDR2 SQIVND (reference sequence). The CDR3 DNA reads TGTGCCAGTAGTTTTCGGGACGGGCGCAATCAGCCCCAGCATTTT. It translates to CASSFRDGRNQPQHF. The full variable domain, completed using reference TRBV19 and TRBJ1-5, is DGGITQSPKYLFRKEGQNVTLSCEQNLNHDAMYWYRQDPGQGLRLIYYSQIVNDFQKGDIAEGYSVSREKKESFPLTVTSAQKNPTAFYLCASSFRDGRNQPQHFGDGTRLSIL.

This clonotype was counted many times. The chain combines TRBV2 with TRBJ1-6; possible D gene TRBD1, 5 bases. This CDR3 is built from 12 residues. Trimming shortened V by 0 bases and J by 14 bases, and 8 bases separated the two germline ends. Germline V gene lookup returns CDR1 SNHLY and CDR2 FYNNEI. The CDR3 loop reads CASSEAPRALHF. CDR3 DNA: TGTGCCAGCAGTGAAGCGCCCAGGGCCCTCCACTTT.

This clonotype has ten or more counts. The V call is TRBV12-3 or TRBV12-4, the J call TRBJ1-5, with D possibly matching TRBD1 (5 bases). This CDR3 has 15 residues. V was trimmed by 5 bases and J by 5 bases, leaving 16 bases between them. This CDR3 is CASSETETADQPQHF. As DNA, the CDR3 is TGTGCCAGCAGTGAGACAGAAACTGCCGATCAGCCCCAGCATTTT.

The sample holds many counts of this clonotype. V is TRBV15 and J is TRBJ2-5; possibly TRBD1 for D (5 bases). V lost 0 bases, J lost 1 base, and 9 bases lay in between. The CDR3 covers 15 residues. Per germline, CDR1 LNHNV and CDR2 YYDKDF (reference sequence). CDR3 protein: CATSRDRTTQETQYF. CDR3 in DNA: TGTGCCACCAGCAGAGATCGGACAACCCAAGAGACCCAGTACTTC.